The clone carrying this TCR beta chain was picked up a small number of times. What it binds is not known. The study reverse transcribed the entire isolated RNA, so it sequenced expressed TCRB transcripts. The protocol was immunoSEQ multiplex PCR, while the TCRdb copy is restricted to in-frame clones and leaves out a portion. Here the sample spans around 300,000 clones, roughly 8% being singletons. The sample comes from a study of beta chain features in type 1 diabetes. Study-wide findings and caveats: A closer apparent resemblance between naive, central memory and Treg TCRB repertoires was seen in patients than in healthy donors.

V was pared by 2 bases and J by 0 bases, with 14 bases between. The CDR3 totals 16 residues. Germline CDR1 reads SGHRS; CDR2 reads YFSETQ. It was via CD45RO/CCR7/CD25/CD127/CD95/CD27 that CD4+ naive, central memory, regulatory and stem cell-like memory cells were sorted. The V call is TRBV5-1, the J call TRBJ1-1; D gene uncertain. What was sequenced was central memory CD4+ T cells from blood. The clonotype comes from a woman between 18 and 29 years old in good health. This CDR3 reads CASSFREPRLNTEAFF. Here the CDR3 DNA reads TGCGCCAGCAGCTTCCGGGAACCTAGGCTGAACACTGAAGCTTTCTTT.